The 16 T cell receptor beta chains reported below all come from one sample, sequenced in a study of blood T cells in healthy people across ages. Using a J-beta primer mix together with a sample-barcoded 5' primer, a second PCR was run for roughly 7 to 11 cycles. TCRdb independently ran MiXCR on the 5' RACE reads; one entry per CDR3 protein. Of 700,000 or so distinct CDR3 sequences listed, 22% were seen once; the top ten hold around 22%. The sequencing sample was made of blood. The receptors were sampled from a man between 65 and 85 years old in good health.

J is TRBJ2-1 and V is TRBV11-2; 14 nucleotides line up with TRBD2. The CDR3 is 15 residues long. CDR1 and CDR2 (germline): SGHAT, FQNNGV. V lost 5 bases, J lost 10 bases, and 7 bases stayed unmatched. The CDR3 nucleotides read TGTGCCAGCAGCGCCGGACTAGCGGGAGGTAAGGAGCAGTTCTTC. Protein sequence: CASSAGLAGGKEQFF.

This clonotype came up a few times. This chain uses TRBV7-9 with TRBJ2-1; a weak D match, TRBD2 (7 bases). Per germline, CDR1 SEHNR and CDR2 FQNEAQ (reference sequence). This CDR3 has 14 amino acids. The ends were cut back, 7 bases at V and 9 bases at J, with 19 bases in the middle. The CDR3 DNA follows: TGTGCCAGCACCGATCGGGGGCCGGGGGGTGAGCAGTTCTTC. This encodes CASTDRGPGGEQFF. Based on the CDR3 plus reference TRBV7-9 and TRBJ2-1, the full variable domain is DTGVSQNPRHKITKRGQNVTFRCDPISEHNRLYWYRQTLGQGPEFLTYFQNEAQLEKSRLLSDRFSAERPKGSFSTLEIQRTEQGDSAMYLCASTDRGPGGEQFFGPGTRLTVL.

The V and J genes are TRBV10-2 and TRBJ2-2; 7 bases are a match to TRBD1. The CDR3 runs to 14 residues. Looked up from germline, CDR1 is WSHSY and CDR2 is SAAADI. V lost 6 bases and J lost 5; bases outside the gene matches: 6. The DNA of the CDR3 is TGCGCCAGCAGAGGACAGGAATCGACCGGGGAGCTGTTTTTT. Translating it yields CASRGQESTGELFF.

This clonotype was seen a few times. A junction end diverges from the germline sequence, so it may reflect a read error. This chain links TRBV20-1 with TRBJ2-5; TRBD2 matches 8 bases. The CDR3 sequence is 11 residues long. The V gene's germline CDR1 is DFQATT and CDR2 SNEGSKA (reference sequence). The CDR3 loop reads CSARAMGLVFF. The CDR3 nucleotides read TGCAGTGCTAGAGCTATGGGACTAGTGTTCTTC.

This rearrangement joins TRBV14 to TRBJ2-1, with D uncertain. Judging by the DNA end, TRBJ2-7 fits better; the J call may be wrong. Germline CDR1 and CDR2: SGHDN and FVKESK. This CDR3 comprises 13 residues. CDR3 nucleotide sequence: TGTGCCAGCAGCCAAGGGACGGTTCGGGAGCAGTACGTC. Amino acid sequence: CASSQGTVREQYV.

Of note for this clonotype: Lacking the conserved final phenylalanine or tryptophan, this CDR3 likely reflects a read error. The chain couples TRBV12-3 or TRBV12-4 to TRBJ2-3; D possibly matches TRBD1 or TRBD2 (5 bases each). V lost 5 bases, J lost 0 bases, and 12 bases lay in between. The CDR3 length is 15 residues. CDR3 sequence (DNA): TGTGCCAGCAGTACGAGGGGAACTAGCACAGATACGCAGTATTCT. Protein sequence: CASSTRGTSTDTQYS.

The chain joins TRBV20-1 to TRBJ1-5, with 8 bases matching TRBD1. After removal of 6 bases from V and 15 bases from J, the junction contained 10 bases not matched to a gene. The V gene's germline CDR1 is DFQATT and CDR2 SNEGSKA (reference sequence). The CDR3 has 11 amino acids. The CDR3 bases are TGCAGTGCAGAACATCAGGGGGCCAGGCATTTT. Its protein is CSAEHQGARHF.

The rearrangement joins TRBV7-8 to TRBJ1-1; D is undetermined. CDR3 size: 15 residues. V was trimmed by 3 bases and J by 0 bases, leaving 11 bases between them. CDR1 SGHVS and CDR2 FQNEAQ come from the germline V gene. The CDR3 DNA reads as TGTGCCAGCAGCTTTTTTGGCAGAATGAACACTGAAGCTTTCTTT. It encodes CASSFFGRMNTEAFF.

This clonotype was seen more than once but under ten times. This rearrangement joins TRBV6-2 or TRBV6-3 to TRBJ2-3, with 9 bases lining up with TRBD1. The CDR3 has 15 amino acids. The germline CDR1 and CDR2 sequences are MNHEY and SVGEGT. V lost 6 bases, J lost 3 bases, and 7 bases stayed unmatched. The chain's CDR3 is CASRKQGAGTDTQYF. As DNA, the CDR3 is TGTGCCAGCAGGAAACAGGGGGCTGGGACAGATACGCAGTATTTT.

The chain links TRBV28 to TRBJ1-5; D unresolved. The germline V gene encodes CDR1 MDHEN and CDR2 SYDVKM. Trimming pared 7 bases from V and 0 bases from J, leaving 13 bases between. CDR3 length: 15 residues. The CDR3 protein is CASTPTDGSNQPQHF. The DNA for the CDR3 is TGTGCCAGCACCCCGACGGACGGTAGCAATCAGCCCCAGCATTTT.

This clonotype has a handful of counts. This rearrangement joins TRBV5-6 to TRBJ1-4, with D maybe TRBD1 (6 bases). Germline CDR1 is SGHDT and CDR2 is YYEEEE. This CDR3 is built from 14 residues. V lost 1 base and J lost 7, with 11 bases in between. The CDR3 sequence is CASSLQGMGEKLFF. The CDR3 DNA is TGTGCCAGCAGCTTGCAGGGGATGGGTGAAAAACTGTTTTTT. The full variable domain, rest sourced from reference TRBV5-6 and TRBJ1-4, is DAGVTQSPTHLIKTRGQQVTLRCSPKSGHDTVSWYQQALGQGPQFIFQYYEEEERQRGNFPDRFSGHQFPNYSSELNVNALLLGDSALYLCASSLQGMGEKLFFGSGTQLSVL.

This clonotype occurred many times. The chain is built from TRBV29-1 and TRBJ1-1; no clear D. Trimming left V 4 bases short and J 1 base short, with 10 bases between. CDR1 is SQVTM, CDR2 ANQGSEA, per germline. The CDR3 sequence is 13 residues long. The CDR3 loop is CSVGMEPNTEAFF. The CDR3 DNA reads TGCAGCGTTGGGATGGAGCCGAACACTGAAGCTTTCTTT.

This clonotype appeared a single time. J is TRBJ2-3 and V is TRBV20-1, with D unresolved. This CDR3 comprises 15 residues. V was trimmed by 2 bases and J by 2 bases, leaving 14 bases between them. Germline V lookup: CDR1 DFQATT, CDR2 SNEGSKA (reference sequence). CDR3 protein: CSARFRSGPTDTQYF. CDR3 bases: TGCAGTGCTAGATTTCGGTCAGGCCCCACAGATACGCAGTATTTT.

The J gene is TRBJ1-5, the V gene TRBV12-3 or TRBV12-4, with D hard to call. V lost 6 bases and J lost 9, with 12 bases in between. This CDR3 is 12 amino acids long. The CDR3 nucleotides read TGTGCCAGCAGCGACTCTACCGGGCCCCAGCATTTT. This translates into CASSDSTGPQHF.

This clonotype was recorded at least ten times. V gene TRBV10-3 combines with J gene TRBJ2-5, with unresolved D. This CDR3 contains 13 residues. Germline V gene sequence: CDR1 ENHRY, CDR2 SYGVKD. Deletions cut 10 bases from V and 3 bases from J, with 15 bases between. The CDR3 sequence: CATFHSGEETQYF. Written as DNA, the CDR3 is TGTGCCACCTTCCACTCTGGGGAAGAGACCCAGTACTTC.

The chain uses TRBV6-6 and TRBJ2-5; 7 bases line up with TRBD2. This CDR3 contains 13 residues. The germline CDR1 and CDR2 sequences are MNHNY and SVGAGI (reference sequence). Trimming cost V 10 bases and J 1 base; bases outside gene matches: 6. In DNA form, the CDR3 reads TGTGCCACGTGGGAGGGGTTCCAAGAGACCCAGTACTTC. Protein sequence: CATWEGFQETQYF.